This TCR beta chain was profiled in a study of metastatic and nonmetastatic thyroid tumors. Study-wide context: Repertoire comparisons spanned blood and tumor or nodule tissue from malignant and benign thyroid patients.

Original data processing: For papillary thyroid cancer, a distant-metastasis classifier was constructed from CDR3 differences observed across clinicopathological groups. TCRdb re-clonotyped the PCR reads via MiXCR. TCRdb's processing, not the study's, gives the V and J calls here. Of tens of thousands of clones listed, around 12% were seen once; the top ten hold roughly 9.1%. Patients were all untreated before their thyroid surgery. Sample: tumor tissue. The TCR sequence derives from a female donor with papillary thyroid cancer or a benign thyroid nodule (not recorded which). Some clones in this sample may be carry-over from other donors' samples.

CDR3 DNA sequence: TGCGCCAGCAGCCTGACGTATTACGAGCAGTACTTC. This translates into CASSLTYYEQYF. The chain combines TRBV5-1 with TRBJ2-7; D remains unclear. CDR1 is SGHRS and CDR2 is YFSETQ in the germline V gene. The CDR3 is 12 residues long. V lost 4 bases to trimming and J lost 4 bases, with 9 bases between them.